This is a list of T cell receptor beta chains from one sample in a study of shared clonotypes between healthy human individuals. The method was immunoSEQ multiplex PCR; TCRdb's version includes in-frame clones alone and lacks a portion of them. The table lists over a million clones, 75% to 85% of them singletons. Sequenced sample: memory CD4+ T cells from PBMCs. The receptor set was obtained from a young man in good health. Some clones in this sample may be carry-over from other donors' samples. Each CDR3 is given with its conserved first and last residue. A D gene is named only where the DNA matches it firmly. The size field is filled for only some rows; it gives once, few, many or a size class.

d_gene: NA
abundance: NA
v_gene: TRBV9
j_gene: TRBJ2-7
CDR3nt: TGTGCCAGCAGCAGAGCCGGGACCGCGAACTACGAGCAGTACTTC
CDR3aa: CASSRAGTANYEQYF

d_gene: TRBD1
abundance: NA
v_gene: TRBV6-6
j_gene: TRBJ1-4
CDR3nt: TGTGCCAGCAGTTACCCGGACAGGGAAAGCGAAAAACTGTTTTTT
CDR3aa: CASSYPDRESEKLFF

d_gene: TRBD2
abundance: NA
v_gene: TRBV7-3
j_gene: TRBJ2-1
CDR3nt: TGTGCCAGCAGCATCCTAGCGGGAGGCTCCTACAATGAGCAGTTCTTC
CDR3aa: CASSILAGGSYNEQFF

d_gene: NA
abundance: once
v_gene: TRBV9
j_gene: TRBJ2-7
CDR3nt: TGTGCCAGCAGCGCCCACCCTATGGCCTACGAGCAGTACTTC
CDR3aa: CASSAHPMAYEQYF

d_gene: TRBD1
abundance: NA
v_gene: TRBV29-1
j_gene: TRBJ1-5
CDR3nt: TGCAGCGTGGGGACAGGGGACAATCAGCCCCAGCATTTT
CDR3aa: CSVGTGDNQPQHF

d_gene: NA
abundance: NA
v_gene: TRBV29-1
j_gene: TRBJ1-1
CDR3nt: TGCAGCGTGAGTCCTAGCGGGACTGAAGCTTTCTTT
CDR3aa: CSVSPSGTEAFF

d_gene: TRBD1
abundance: NA
v_gene: TRBV5-4
j_gene: TRBJ1-2
CDR3nt: TGTGCCAGCAGCCGGGACAGGGGGCGGGGCTACACCTTC
CDR3aa: CASSRDRGRGYTF

d_gene: NA
abundance: few
v_gene: TRBV27
j_gene: TRBJ2-6
CDR3nt: TGTGCCAGCAGCCCTCGTCCCCGAAGCTCTGGGGCCAACGTCCTGACTTTC
CDR3aa: CASSPRPRSSGANVLTF

d_gene: TRBD2
abundance: NA
v_gene: TRBV5-1
j_gene: TRBJ2-7
CDR3nt: TGCGCCAGCAGCCTGACTAGCGGGAGCTCCTACGAGCAGTACTTC
CDR3aa: CASSLTSGSSYEQYF

d_gene: NA
abundance: NA
v_gene: TRBV20-1
j_gene: TRBJ2-5
CDR3nt: TGCAGTGCCAGGAGGGCGGAGACCCAGTACTTC
CDR3aa: CSARRAETQYF

d_gene: NA
abundance: NA
v_gene: TRBV28
j_gene: TRBJ1-1
CDR3nt: TGTGCCAGCAGTTTACGCCAGCATACCGGAGCTTTCTTT
CDR3aa: CASSLRQHTGAFF

d_gene: NA
abundance: few
v_gene: TRBV2
j_gene: TRBJ1-5
CDR3nt: TGTGCCAGCAGTGAACGACAAATCCAGAATAGCAATCAGCCCCAGCATTTT
CDR3aa: CASSERQIQNSNQPQHF

d_gene: TRBD2
abundance: NA
v_gene: TRBV5-4
j_gene: TRBJ2-3
CDR3nt: TGTGCCAGCAGCGTAGCGGGGCGGGGCACAGATACGCAGTATTTT
CDR3aa: CASSVAGRGTDTQYF

d_gene: TRBD2
abundance: NA
v_gene: TRBV2
j_gene: TRBJ2-7
CDR3nt: TGTGCCAGCAGTCCCCGGACTAGCGGTGCCTACGAGCAGTACTTC
CDR3aa: CASSPRTSGAYEQYF

d_gene: TRBD2
abundance: NA
v_gene: TRBV18
j_gene: TRBJ2-5
CDR3nt: TGTGCCAGCTCACCACTAGCGGGAGGACGAGAGACCCAGTACTTC
CDR3aa: CASSPLAGGRETQYF

d_gene: NA
abundance: NA
v_gene: TRBV19
j_gene: TRBJ2-1
CDR3nt: TGTGCCAGTAGTATAGCCCCGACAGATTACAATGAGCAGTTCTTC
CDR3aa: CASSIAPTDYNEQFF

d_gene: NA
abundance: once
v_gene: TRBV25-1
j_gene: TRBJ2-7
CDR3nt: TGTGCCAGCAGTGAATCCTCCGGGACATTCTCCTACGAGCAGTACTTC
CDR3aa: CASSESSGTFSYEQYF

d_gene: NA
abundance: NA
v_gene: TRBV5-1
j_gene: TRBJ2-1
CDR3nt: TGCGCCAGCAGCTTGGTCGGGGGTAGCTCCTACAATGAGCAGTTCTTC
CDR3aa: CASSLVGGSSYNEQFF

d_gene: NA
abundance: NA
v_gene: TRBV5-1
j_gene: TRBJ1-4
CDR3nt: TGCGCCAGCAGCTCCCGGGGGGACGCCGGGGAAAAACTGTTTTTT
CDR3aa: CASSSRGDAGEKLFF

d_gene: TRBD2
abundance: NA
v_gene: TRBV6-1
j_gene: TRBJ2-7
CDR3nt: TGTGCCAGCAGTCCCGCGGGAGGCATTCCCTACGAGCAGTACTTC
CDR3aa: CASSPAGGIPYEQYF

d_gene: NA
abundance: NA
v_gene: TRBV15
j_gene: TRBJ2-4
CDR3nt: TGTGCCACCAGCAGAGATAGACTAGAGGGAGCCAAAAACATTCAGTACTTC
CDR3aa: CATSRDRLEGAKNIQYF

d_gene: TRBD1
abundance: NA
v_gene: TRBV5-4
j_gene: TRBJ2-5
CDR3nt: TGTGCCAGCAGCTTGGACCAGGGACAGGTAAAAGAGACCCAGTACTTC
CDR3aa: CASSLDQGQVKETQYF

d_gene: NA
abundance: NA
v_gene: TRBV5-1
j_gene: TRBJ2-1
CDR3nt: TGCGCCAGCAGCCCCGAGGGGGGTGGATACAATGAGCAGTTCTTC
CDR3aa: CASSPEGGGYNEQFF

d_gene: NA
abundance: few
v_gene: TRBV18
j_gene: TRBJ1-4
CDR3nt: TGTGCCAGCTCACCACGTAACAGTAATGAAAAACTGTTTTTT
CDR3aa: CASSPRNSNEKLFF

d_gene: NA
abundance: NA
v_gene: TRBV28
j_gene: TRBJ2-5
CDR3nt: TGTGCCAGCAACGAGACCCAGTACTTC
CDR3aa: CASNETQYF

d_gene: TRBD1
abundance: NA
v_gene: TRBV28
j_gene: TRBJ2-1
CDR3nt: TGTGCCAGCAGCTCCGAAGGGACAGGCTGGGATGAGCAGTTCTTC
CDR3aa: CASSSEGTGWDEQFF

d_gene: NA
abundance: NA
v_gene: TRBV5-6
j_gene: TRBJ2-5
CDR3nt: TGTGCCAGCAGCTTGGATCGTTTTACGGAGACCCAGTACTTC
CDR3aa: CASSLDRFTETQYF

d_gene: NA
abundance: NA
v_gene: TRBV6-6
j_gene: TRBJ1-1
CDR3nt: TGTGCCAGCGGGGAAGAGGGTTTAGTCCCTGAAGCTTTCTTT
CDR3aa: CASGEEGLVPEAFF

d_gene: TRBD2
abundance: NA
v_gene: TRBV18
j_gene: TRBJ2-1
CDR3nt: TGTGCCAGCTCATCCTCGACTAGCGGAAGCTCCTACAATGAGCAGTTCTTC
CDR3aa: CASSSSTSGSSYNEQFF